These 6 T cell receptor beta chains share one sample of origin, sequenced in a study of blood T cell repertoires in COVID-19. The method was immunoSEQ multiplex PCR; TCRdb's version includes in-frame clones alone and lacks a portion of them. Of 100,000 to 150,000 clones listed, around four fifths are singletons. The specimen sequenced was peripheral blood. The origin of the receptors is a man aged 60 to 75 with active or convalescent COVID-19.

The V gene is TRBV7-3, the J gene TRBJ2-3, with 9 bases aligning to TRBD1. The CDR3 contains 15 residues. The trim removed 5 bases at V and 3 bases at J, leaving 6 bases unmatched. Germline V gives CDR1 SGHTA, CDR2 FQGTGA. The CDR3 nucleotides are TGTGCCAGCAGCCAGGACAGGGGAAGGACAGATACGCAGTATTTT. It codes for CASSQDRGRTDTQYF.

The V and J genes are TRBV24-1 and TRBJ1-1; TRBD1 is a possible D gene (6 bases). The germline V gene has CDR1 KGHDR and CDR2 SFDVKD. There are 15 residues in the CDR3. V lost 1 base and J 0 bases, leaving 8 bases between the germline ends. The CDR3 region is CATSDFTGLNTEAFF. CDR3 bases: TGTGCCACCAGTGATTTCACAGGGCTGAACACTGAAGCTTTCTTT.

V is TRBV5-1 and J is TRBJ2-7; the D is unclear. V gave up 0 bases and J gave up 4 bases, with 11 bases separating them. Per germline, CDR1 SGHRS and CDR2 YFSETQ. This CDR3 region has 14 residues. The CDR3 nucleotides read TGCGCCAGCAGCTTGGTACTATCAGAGTACGAGCAGTACTTC. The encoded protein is CASSLVLSEYEQYF.

The CDR3 spells CASLGRPGNTIYF. CDR3 nucleotides: TGTGCCAGCTTGGGCAGGCCCGGAAACACCATATATTTT. The chain employs TRBV2 and TRBJ1-3, with D unresolved. Trimming removed 8 bases from V and 4 bases from J, with 12 bases in between. Germline V gives CDR1 SNHLY, CDR2 FYNNEI. The CDR3 extends over 13 amino acids.

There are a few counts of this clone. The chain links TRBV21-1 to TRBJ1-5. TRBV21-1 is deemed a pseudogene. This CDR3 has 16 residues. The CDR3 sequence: CASSKGGAVSNQPQHF. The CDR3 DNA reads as TGTGCCAGCAGCAAGGGGGGGGCGGTTAGCAATCAGCCCCAGCATTTT.

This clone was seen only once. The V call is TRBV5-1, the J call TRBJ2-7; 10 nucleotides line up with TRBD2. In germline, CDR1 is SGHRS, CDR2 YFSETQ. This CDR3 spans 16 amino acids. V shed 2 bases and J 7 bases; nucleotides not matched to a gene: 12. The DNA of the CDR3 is TGCGCCAGCAGCTTCGGTATACTAGCGGGAAGGAGGGAGCAGTACTTC. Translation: CASSFGILAGRREQYF.